This TCR beta chain was recovered during a study of Graves' ophthalmopathy and Graves' hyperthyroidism. As for the study in general: Researchers classed hyperthyroidism as stable given no ophthalmopathy within 18 months of follow-up.

CDR1 is KGHDR, CDR2 SFDVKD, per germline. The V and J ends lost 7 bases and 6 bases respectively, with 17 bases between them. This CDR3 contains 15 residues. The study recruited hyperthyroidism patients aged 18 to 65 who were newly diagnosed, under 2 months' duration. The evidence that diagnosis relied on was clinical symptoms, serum thyroxine, TRAb, thyroid ultrasound and orbital computed tomography. Beta-chain TCR CDR3 regions were amplified from RNA transcripts. HTBI primers primed a first-round RT-PCR, and a second-round multiplex PCR followed. TCRdb redid the calling of the multiplex PCR reads with MiXCR, one entry per CDR3 protein. The sample shows a few hundred thousand distinct CDR3 sequences, under 45% of them seen only once. Findings and caveats of the study: Clonotypes were expanded in thyroid at above 0.001 frequency, and most also appeared in blood.

As for this clonotype: Its antigen is currently unknown.

The sequence derives from an adult man with Graves' hyperthyroidism. The chain couples TRBV24-1 to TRBJ1-4, with D maybe TRBD1 (5 bases). Material: peripheral blood or thyroid tissue (not recorded which). In DNA form, the CDR3 reads TGTGCCACCAGCAATGCAGGGCAGGAACATGAAAAACTGTTTTTT. Its protein is CATSNAGQEHEKLFF.